These 10 T cell receptor beta chains were sequenced from one sample in a study of T cells of healthy individuals. TCRdb processed the 5' RACE reads anew with MiXCR; each CDR3 protein has one entry. The sample lists over 95,000 distinct CDR3 sequences, approximately 15% occurring once. The source of these receptors is a human donor in good health.

This clonotype was counted between two and nine times. V and J are TRBV6-2 or TRBV6-3 and TRBJ2-7, with D unresolved. The CDR3 contains 13 residues. V lost 1 base and J lost 0, with 4 bases in between. CDR1 and CDR2 (germline): MNHEY, SVGEGT. In DNA, the CDR3 is TGTGCCAGCAGTTACTGGGACTCCTACGAGCAGTACTTC. Its translation: CASSYWDSYEQYF.

This sequence joins TRBV2 and TRBJ2-1; 12 bases are shared with TRBD2. J was trimmed by 5 bases and V by 3 bases; bases with no gene match: 5. Germline V lookup: CDR1 SNHLY, CDR2 FYNNEI. This CDR3 spans 16 amino acids. The CDR3 DNA sequence: TGTGCCAGCAGTGACGCTAGACTAGCGGGAGACAATGAGCAGTTCTTC. As protein: CASSDARLAGDNEQFF.

The rearrangement joins TRBV29-1 to TRBJ2-5, with D possibly being TRBD1 (5 bases). The CDR3 runs to 12 residues. V lost 4 bases and J lost 5, with 11 bases in between. Germline CDR1 and CDR2: SQVTM and ANQGSEA. CDR3 DNA: TGCAGCGTTGCGCAGGGTATGGAGACCCAGTACTTC. Its protein is CSVAQGMETQYF.

V is TRBV2 and J is TRBJ2-1, with D perhaps TRBD2 (5 bases). V was pared by 6 bases and J by 4 bases, with 16 bases between. The germline V gene encodes CDR1 SNHLY and CDR2 FYNNEI. This CDR3 comprises 15 residues. The CDR3 nucleotides are TGTGCCAGCAGCGATCGTAGGTCGGGATACAATGAGCAGTTCTTC. Residues: CASSDRRSGYNEQFF.

The chain uses TRBV28 and TRBJ2-7, with D hard to call. Deletions cut 6 bases from V and 4 bases from J, with 10 bases between. From germline, CDR1 is MDHEN and CDR2 SYDVKM. The CDR3 has 12 residues. CDR3 region: CASSLQFYEQYF. The CDR3, as DNA: TGTGCCAGCAGCCTCCAGTTTTACGAGCAGTACTTC.

This clonotype was seen only a few times. This chain links TRBV6-1 with TRBJ2-3, with TRBD2 identical over 15 bases. J gave up 4 bases and V 4 bases, and 0 bases lay outside the gene matches. The CDR3 contains 15 residues. In germline, CDR1 is MNHNS, CDR2 SASEGT. CDR3 sequence (DNA): TGTGCCAGCAGTGGGACTAGCGGGGGGGCAGATACGCAGTATTTT. Its translation is CASSGTSGGADTQYF.

The rearrangement joins TRBV12-3 or TRBV12-4 to TRBJ1-5; TRBD1 might be the D (5 bases). The CDR3 has 15 residues. V was clipped by 2 bases and J by 1 base, with 9 bases between them. DNA for the CDR3: TGTGCCAGCAGTTTATCGGCAGGGAGCAATCAGCCCCAGCATTTT. Translating it yields CASSLSAGSNQPQHF.

A single count supports this clonotype. The V gene is TRBV18, the J gene TRBJ2-4; no firm D call. Germline CDR1 reads KGHSH; CDR2 reads LQKENI. V was pared by 3 bases and J by 9 bases, with 18 bases between. The CDR3 sequence is 15 residues long. This CDR3 is CASSPAHGRFFIQYF. DNA for the CDR3: TGTGCCAGCTCACCCGCACATGGTCGGTTCTTCATTCAGTACTTC.

This chain joins TRBV5-1 and TRBJ2-7; the match to TRBD2 covers 9 bases. Per germline, CDR1 SGHRS and CDR2 YFSETQ. The CDR3 runs to 15 residues. Trimming took 4 bases from V and 6 from J; bases not matched to a gene: 11. The CDR3, as DNA: TGCGCCAGCAGCCCGGGACTAGCAGGCTTCGGCGAGCAGTACTTC. Its translation is CASSPGLAGFGEQYF.

This clonotype was found a few times. The chain uses TRBV5-1 and TRBJ1-5; the D gene is possibly TRBD1 (6 bases). Germline V gene data show CDR1 as SGHRS and CDR2 as YFSETQ. The CDR3 spans 14 residues. The V and J ends lost 5 bases and 3 bases respectively, with 12 bases between them. The CDR3 coding sequence is TGCGCCAGCAGGCCGGGACAACTCAATCAGCCCCAGCATTTT. Translated, it gives CASRPGQLNQPQHF.